This T cell receptor beta chain was identified during a study of siplizumab effects on memory and regulatory T cells (dated by TCRdb to between 2019 and 2020). Study-level background: The effect of the anti-CD2 antibody siplizumab on alloreactive T-cell subsets was examined in allogeneic mixed lymphocyte reactions constructed from human PBMCs.

As for this clone: The clone's antigen remains unknown. No base-level quality is on record; no much larger clone is a single base apart.

Receptor libraries were prepared by the immunoSEQ multiplex PCR assay. Approximately 100,000 TCR templates per sample were assayed on the deep sequencing platform. Genomic DNA extracted from sorted T cells was the material used for TCRbeta CDR3 sequencing. The paper's processing steps were these. The R programming language was used for the clonal analysis of the TCRbeta CDR3 data. Alloreactive CD4+ and CD8+ clones were defined by comparing unstimulated samples with post-reaction CFSE-low samples. Regulatory or non-regulatory origin of alloreactive CD4+ clones was assigned by matching sequences to the sorted unstimulated Treg and non-Treg repertoires. TCRdb took over this immuneACCESS table, retaining in-frame rearrangements with V and J assigned. Such tables are incomplete; in checked studies, under half of the missing clones stem from an unresolved V gene, and the remainder is unexplained. The V and J calls and clone size were taken over from that table, and D and trimming were inferred from the DNA. Recorded for this sample are 90,000 to 110,000 clones; 93% of them occurred a single time. About 0.32% of the sample is in the top ten clones.

Beyond this particular receptor, the publication reports: Because sequences at frequencies below about 10^-5 were poorly captured, only a minor fraction of alloreactive clones could be mapped back to unstimulated subsets. Among mappable alloreactive CD4+ clones, an average Treg-derived fraction of about 69% was observed with siplizumab, compared with around 28% in control reactions. Whether proliferating Tregs from siplizumab cultures were suppressive was not functionally confirmed. Roughly 75-97% of proliferating CD4+ or CD8+ clones could not be assigned a naive or memory phenotype. Greater diversity appeared to be present in unstimulated naive T cells than in memory T cells, and a substantial contribution to the alloresponse seemed to be made by naive cells. Siplizumab significantly reduced the cumulative frequency of alloreactive sequences traceable to unstimulated CD4+ memory T cells.

As encoded in the germline V gene, CDR1 is SGHVS while CDR2 is FNYEAQ. V loses 5 bases, J loses 4 bases, and the germline ends lie 8 bases apart. Its CDR3 holds 12 amino acids, cysteine through phenylalanine. This entry keeps only the CDR3 DNA: 36 bases, framed from base 1. Sorted unstimulated T cells, along with proliferating T cells recovered from mixed lymphocyte reactions, underwent TCRbeta CDR3 sequencing. Fresh whole blood from ten HLA-typed healthy donors was used as the source from which PBMCs were isolated. This receptor chain uses TRBV7-6 and TRBJ2-5; the D gene is possibly TRBD2, with 6 bases matching. Sequencing used CD4+ T cells sorted from blood. The sequence derives from a human donor in good health. The bases read TGTGCCAGCAGCAGGGGACTAGAGACCCAGTACTTC. Translated, this is CASSRGLETQYF.